The present entry profiles one T cell receptor beta chain with its context. Sequencing used immunoSEQ multiplex PCR; TCRdb keeps in-frame clones, though not all of them. The sample yields under 250,000 clones, 70% to 90% seen once. V shed 2 bases and J 9 bases; nucleotides not matched to a gene: 8. Germline assignment: CDR1 GTSNPN and CDR2 SVGIG (reference sequence). This CDR3 comprises 14 residues. This specimen comes from a study of blood T cell repertoires in COVID-19. Overall study: Researchers got acute and convalescent COVID-19 samples from the United States, Italy and Spain.

The gene calls are TRBV30 and TRBJ2-1, with 9 positions matching TRBD2. Sequencing used peripheral blood. The sequence was collected from a man aged 50 or older who had recovered from COVID-19. The DNA for the CDR3 is TGTGCCTGGAGTAGGGGGACTAGCACTGGTGAGCAGTTCTTC. This encodes CAWSRGTSTGEQFF. The full variable domain, completed using reference TRBV30 and TRBJ2-1, is SQTIHQWPATLVQPVGSPLSLECTVEGTSNPNLYWYRQAAGRGLQLLFYSVGIGQISSEVPQNLSASRPQDRQFILSSKKLLLSDSGFYLCAWSRGTSTGEQFFGPGTRLTVL.